These 29 T cell receptor beta chains originate from one sample sequenced in a study of T cells in Graves' hyperthyroidism and ophthalmopathy. From RNA transcripts, TCR beta CDR3 regions were amplified. The TCR CDR3 first-round RT-PCR relied on the HTBI primer set. TCRdb itself ran the multiplex PCR reads through MiXCR, one entry per CDR3 protein. The profile covers approximately 530,000 distinct CDR3 sequences, with around 15% appearing a single time and approximately 18% taken by the ten largest. The specimen sequenced was blood. Source of these receptors: a woman under 30 with Graves' hyperthyroidism.

This clonotype was observed many times. The chain couples TRBV7-9 to TRBJ2-1; 7 bases are shared with TRBD1. The CDR3 covers 15 residues. CDR1 and CDR2 from the germline V gene are SEHNR and FQNEAQ (reference sequence). After removal of 5 bases from V and 4 bases from J, the junction contained 8 bases not matched to a gene. The CDR3 protein is CASSPTGQLYNEQFF. DNA for the CDR3: TGTGCCAGCAGCCCTACGGGACAGTTATACAATGAGCAGTTCTTC.

This clonotype was recorded at least ten times. The chain recombines TRBV20-1 with TRBJ1-5, with D possibly TRBD1 on 5 matching bases. The CDR3 is 15 residues long. V was shortened by 0 bases and J by 2 bases, with 11 bases between the two germline ends. The germline V gene has CDR1 DFQATT and CDR2 SNEGSKA (reference sequence). The CDR3 here is CSAREEGRGNQPQHF. The CDR3 DNA reads as TGCAGTGCTAGAGAGGAGGGGAGAGGCAATCAGCCCCAGCATTTT.

This clonotype has a single count. J is TRBJ1-6 and V is TRBV20-1; D unresolved. The germline gives CDR1 DFQATT, CDR2 SNEGSKA (reference sequence). The V end was cut by 5 bases, the J end by 9 bases, with 17 bases between. The CDR3 length is 14 residues. The CDR3 is CSAQYGSLASPLHF. CDR3 DNA: TGCAGTGCTCAGTACGGCAGTTTGGCTTCACCCCTCCACTTT.

This clonotype was seen only a few times. The CDR3 sequence is CASSLRVASGETQYF. The CDR3 DNA sequence: TGTGCCAGCAGCCTCAGGGTGGCTAGCGGAGAGACCCAGTACTTC. The chain uses TRBV7-2 and TRBJ2-5; 7 nucleotides align to TRBD2. Trimming at V came to 5 bases and at J to 4 bases, leaving 10 bases not matched to a gene. CDR3 size: 15 residues. The germline V gene encodes CDR1 SGHTA and CDR2 FQGNSA.

The chain employs TRBV10-3 and TRBJ1-1; D unclear. The length of the CDR3 is 12 residues. The V gene lost 6 bases and the J gene lost 10 bases, with 15 bases spanning the gap. Germline CDR1 is ENHRY and CDR2 is SYGVKD. The CDR3 sequence is CAISDIGVGAFF. The CDR3, as DNA: TGTGCCATCAGCGACATAGGTGTGGGAGCTTTCTTT.

This clonotype has just a few counts. V and J are TRBV9 and TRBJ2-3, with TRBD2 matching 13 bases. J lost 1 base, V lost 3 bases, and 2 bases had no gene match. Looked up from germline, CDR1 is SGDLS and CDR2 is YYNGEE. The CDR3 consists of 16 residues. CDR3 protein: CASSEGLAGGTDTQYF. CDR3 sequence (DNA): TGTGCCAGCAGCGAAGGACTAGCGGGGGGCACAGATACGCAGTATTTT.

This clonotype appeared a few times. The rearrangement joins TRBV3-1 to TRBJ2-1; TRBD1 agrees at 9 bases. Per germline, CDR1 LGHDT and CDR2 YNNKEL (reference sequence). The CDR3 loop spans 15 amino acids. Germline trimming cut 6 bases from V and 3 bases from J; bases unmatched to any gene: 6. This CDR3 is CASRLGTGYYNEQFF. CDR3 coding DNA: TGTGCCAGCAGGCTCGGGACAGGGTACTACAATGAGCAGTTCTTC.

J is TRBJ1-1 and V is TRBV29-1; D uncertain. The V gene lost 7 bases and the J gene lost 4 bases, with 10 bases spanning the gap. This CDR3 has 11 amino acids. The germline gives CDR1 SQVTM, CDR2 ANQGSEA. The CDR3 reads CSAASGTEAFF. CDR3 DNA: TGCAGCGCAGCGTCGGGCACTGAAGCTTTCTTT.

This chain links TRBV10-3 with TRBJ2-1; D is possibly TRBD1 or TRBD2 (5 bases each). Germline V gene lookup returns CDR1 ENHRY and CDR2 SYGVKD. The V and J ends lost 4 bases and 9 bases respectively, with 16 bases between them. This CDR3 has 14 amino acids. CDR3 amino acids: CAISAGPKVGEQFF. CDR3 nucleotides: TGTGCCATCAGTGCGGGACCCAAAGTTGGTGAGCAGTTCTTC.

In this sample, this clonotype turned up many times. This chain links TRBV28 with TRBJ2-1; 8 bases align to TRBD2. Germline V gene data show CDR1 as MDHEN and CDR2 as SYDVKM. The J segment lost 7 bases and the V segment lost 3 bases, leaving 8 bases of the junction unmatched. The CDR3 totals 15 residues. The CDR3 coding sequence is TGTGCCAGCAGTTTGGCCAGCGGGAGAAGGAATGAGCAGTTCTTC. This translates into CASSLASGRRNEQFF.

This clonotype was found many times. CDR3 protein: CASSHGGYQETQYF. DNA of the CDR3: TGTGCCAGCAGCCACGGTGGGTACCAAGAGACCCAGTACTTC. The chain combines TRBV13 with TRBJ2-5; D is uncertain. The germline V and J ends were trimmed by 5 bases and 0 bases, with 10 bases remaining between them. The CDR3 is 14 amino acids. Germline CDR1 PRHDT, CDR2 FYEKMQ (reference sequence).

The chain employs TRBV5-1 and TRBJ2-1, with 10 bases aligning to TRBD2. Germline V gives CDR1 SGHRS, CDR2 YFSETQ. There are 19 residues in the CDR3. The V gene end was trimmed by 4 bases and the J gene end by 9 bases; junction bases not matched to a gene: 22. CDR3 sequence (DNA): TGCGCCAGCAGCATGCGGCTATCGAGTCGCCTAGCGGGAGTATCTGAGCAGTTCTTC. The encoded protein is CASSMRLSSRLAGVSEQFF.

Only a few counts were recorded for this clonotype. The chain joins TRBV28 to TRBJ2-3, with 7 bases fitting TRBD2. The length of the CDR3 is 16 residues. With V trimmed by 6 bases and J by 6 bases, 15 bases remained unmatched. Germline V CDR1 and CDR2: MDHEN, SYDVKM. Written as DNA, the CDR3 is TGTGCCAGCAGCACCACTAGCGACGGGAGCTTCGATACGCAGTATTTT. Its translation: CASSTTSDGSFDTQYF.

This clonotype was seen more than once but under ten times. This chain uses TRBV28 with TRBJ2-3; 10 bases match TRBD2. Germline CDR1 MDHEN, CDR2 SYDVKM. This CDR3 comprises 14 residues. V shed 6 bases and J 4 bases; nucleotides not matched to a gene: 4. Here the CDR3 reads CASRTSGKADTQYF. The CDR3 DNA reads TGTGCCAGCAGAACTAGCGGGAAAGCAGATACGCAGTATTTT.

Comment on this clonotype: One end of the junction fails to match germline, which may point to a read error. The chain uses TRBV5-1 and TRBJ2-5; D possibly uses TRBD1 or TRBD2 (6 bases each). This CDR3 region has 12 residues. CDR1 is SGHRS, CDR2 YFSETQ, per germline. The CDR3 region is CASSWGAETQCF. The CDR3 coding sequence is TGCGCCAGCAGCTGGGGGGCTGAGACCCAGTGCTTC.

Notes on this clonotype: A much larger clone sits a single nucleotide away, making a read error possible. V usage is TRBV6-5 and J usage is TRBJ2-7; D is ambiguous. V lost 0 bases to trimming and J lost 7 bases, with 10 bases between them. The germline gives CDR1 MNHEY, CDR2 SVGAGI. The CDR3 consists of 13 residues. CDR3 in amino acids: CASSYSWVREQYF. DNA of the CDR3: TGTGCCAGCAGTTACTCGTGGGTAAGAGAGCAGTACTTC.

J is TRBJ2-3 and V is TRBV4-3; TRBD2 aligns across 13 bases. Germline CDR1 and CDR2: LGHNA and YSLEER. Trimming cost V 0 bases and J 2 bases; bases outside gene matches: 2. The CDR3 contains 17 residues. The CDR3 coding sequence is TGCGCCAGCAGCCAAGAGGGACTAGCGGGGCCCACAGATACGCAGTATTTT. It is translated as CASSQEGLAGPTDTQYF.

This clonotype was seen more than once but under ten times. Relative to the germline gene, one junction end is altered; a read error may explain this. The chain carries TRBV20-1 and TRBJ1-3, with 8 nucleotides matching TRBD1. This CDR3 contains 15 residues. CDR1 is DFQATT, CDR2 SNEGSKA, per germline (reference sequence). The CDR3 nucleotides read TGCAGTGCGGAAACGGGACAGGCGGCTGGAAACACCATTTATTTT. It translates to CSAETGQAAGNTIYF.

This clonotype appeared a single time. The chain carries TRBV7-2 and TRBJ2-3; 11 bases are a match to TRBD1. This CDR3 region has 16 residues. V was pared by 5 bases and J by 3 bases, with 7 bases of the junction left unmatched. CDR1 is SGHTA, CDR2 FQGNSA, per germline. The chain's CDR3 is CASSRRDRGRTDTQYF. The DNA of the CDR3 is TGTGCCAGCAGCCGCAGGGACAGGGGGAGGACAGATACGCAGTATTTT.

This chain uses TRBV6-2 or TRBV6-3 with TRBJ2-7, with a tentative D call TRBD2 (5 bases). CDR1 is MNHEY and CDR2 is SVGEGT in the germline V gene. The CDR3 consists of 13 residues. V lost 7 bases to trimming and J lost 2 bases, with 12 bases between them. The CDR3 here is CASTPAAAYEQYF. The CDR3, as DNA: TGTGCCAGCACCCCAGCGGCTGCCTACGAGCAGTACTTC.

This chain connects TRBV9 to TRBJ2-3; D uncertain. The CDR3 totals 13 residues. Trimming stripped 3 bases from V and 2 bases from J, with 7 bases between. The germline V gene encodes CDR1 SGDLS and CDR2 YYNGEE. The CDR3 DNA reads as TGTGCCAGCAGCGAGGACGACACAGATACGCAGTATTTT. Translating it yields CASSEDDTDTQYF.

This clonotype was picked up many times. The chain couples TRBV7-6 to TRBJ2-1, with D maybe TRBD2 (6 bases). CDR3 length: 12 residues. With 6 bases removed from V and 6 bases from J, the gap between germline ends came to 9 bases. CDR1 and CDR2 (germline): SGHVS, FNYEAQ. Here the CDR3 DNA reads TGTGCCAGCAGTATGCGGGGCAATGAGCAGTTCTTC. It is translated as CASSMRGNEQFF.

This clonotype appeared a few times. The chain carries TRBV7-9 and TRBJ1-2; no firm D call. The germline gives CDR1 SEHNR, CDR2 FQNEAQ (reference sequence). The CDR3 loop spans 13 amino acids. Trimming stripped 8 bases from V and 6 bases from J, with 16 bases between. DNA of the CDR3: TGTGCCAGCGGCCGGCCGGGATTGGATGGCTACACCTTC. This codes for CASGRPGLDGYTF.

In this sample, this clonotype turned up many times. CDR3 loop: CASSLEQQETQYF. CDR3 nucleotides: TGTGCCAGCAGTTTAGAACAGCAAGAGACCCAGTACTTC. The V and J genes are TRBV12-3 or TRBV12-4 and TRBJ2-5; D is unresolved. The CDR3 totals 13 residues. Trimming pared 1 base from V and 2 bases from J, leaving 5 bases between.

The chain joins TRBV24-1 to TRBJ1-5; D is ambiguous. From germline, CDR1 is KGHDR and CDR2 SFDVKD. This CDR3 region has 15 residues. V lost 6 bases and J lost 5, with 16 bases in between. In DNA form, the CDR3 reads TGTGCCACCAGTAAGGGCCGCGCTTCCGATCAGCCCCAGCATTTT. Amino acid sequence: CATSKGRASDQPQHF.

This chain uses TRBV7-2 with TRBJ1-4; D is ambiguous. Germline lookup yields CDR1 SGHTA and CDR2 FQGNSA. The V and J ends lost 6 bases and 1 base respectively, with 12 bases between them. CDR3 size: 15 residues. The CDR3 sequence: CASRRGEGTNEKLFF. The CDR3 DNA is TGTGCCAGCAGAAGAGGAGAGGGAACTAATGAAAAACTGTTTTTT.

This clonotype has only a few counts. V usage is TRBV6-1 and J usage is TRBJ2-2; 8 nucleotides align to TRBD1. Germline CDR1 and CDR2: MNHNS and SASEGT. This CDR3 spans 15 amino acids. V gave up 5 bases and J gave up 4 bases; unmatched junction bases: 6. Written as DNA, the CDR3 is TGTGCCAGCAGTTCAGGGGGCGAGGTCACCGGGGAGCTGTTTTTT. It codes for CASSSGGEVTGELFF.

This clonotype came up many times. V is TRBV6-1 and J is TRBJ2-7; 11 nucleotides match TRBD2. The length of the CDR3 is 13 residues. Germline-derived CDR1 and CDR2 are MNHNS and SASEGT. Unmatched junction bases numbered 3, after V lost 7 bases and J lost 4 bases. The CDR3 is CASTSSGRYEQYF. CDR3 sequence (DNA): TGTGCCAGCACCTCTAGCGGGAGGTACGAGCAGTACTTC.

This clonotype was observed at least ten times. The chain has TRBV7-9 and TRBJ2-7, with D unresolved. CDR1 is SEHNR and CDR2 is FQNEAQ in the germline V gene (reference sequence). V lost 3 bases, J lost 2 bases, and 8 bases lay in between. This CDR3 spans 13 amino acids. The CDR3 bases are TGTGCCAGCAGCTTGTCTACAACCTACGAGCAGTACTTC. It yields the protein CASSLSTTYEQYF.